Listed below are T cell receptor beta chains from one sample, sequenced in a study of regulatory T cells in long-lasting Graves disease. TCRdb itself ran the multiplex PCR reads through MiXCR, one entry per CDR3 protein. The repertoire has around 400,000 distinct CDR3 sequences, 15% to 19% of them found once; the top ten carry about 20%. This specimen consisted of peripheral blood mononuclear cells (PBMCs), obtained at new diagnosis, from a patient treated with antithyroid drugs. The receptor set was obtained from a female donor with Graves disease. Each CDR3 is given with its conserved first and last residue. The D gene is left open where the match is weak. Clone size is shown for a subset of rows, as once, few, many or a class of expanded clone.

J: TRBJ2-4
size: .
D: .
V: TRBV7-2
CDR3: CASSSPSVIAKNIQYF
DNA: TGTGCCAGCAGCTCTCCGTCCGTAATAGCCAAAAACATTCAGTACTTC

J: TRBJ2-1
size: many
D: .
V: TRBV20-1
CDR3: CSARAAVSYNEQFF
DNA: TGCAGTGCGCGGGCGGCGGTCTCCTACAATGAGCAGTTCTTC

J: TRBJ2-5
size: many
D: .
V: TRBV7-9
CDR3: CASSLGQRGVQETQYF
DNA: TGTGCCAGCAGCTTAGGGCAGCGAGGGGTCCAAGAGACCCAGTACTTC

J: TRBJ1-1
size: many
D: .
V: TRBV20-1
CDR3: CSARDPTAQLNTEAFF
DNA: TGCAGTGCTAGAGATCCCACTGCCCAGTTGAACACTGAAGCTTTCTTT

J: TRBJ1-3
size: .
D: .
V: TRBV5-1
CDR3: CASSAGSSGNTIYF
DNA: TGTGCCAGCAGCGCAGGGAGCTCTGGAAACACCATATATTTT

J: TRBJ1-1
size: many
D: .
V: TRBV5-4
CDR3: CASSGSVNTEAFF
DNA: TGTGCCAGCAGCGGATCAGTAAACACTGAAGCTTTCTTT

J: TRBJ1-2
size: .
D: TRBD1
V: TRBV25-1
CDR3: CASSVGQGAGDYGYTF
DNA: TGTGCCAGCAGTGTCGGACAGGGGGCGGGGGACTATGGCTACACCTTC

J: TRBJ2-3
size: many
D: TRBD2
V: TRBV5-4
CDR3: CASSWGLGDTQYF
DNA: TGTGCCAGCAGCTGGGGACTAGGAGATACGCAGTATTTT

J: TRBJ1-2
size: many
D: .
V: TRBV2
CDR3: CASSGHTPSYGYTF
DNA: TGTGCCAGCAGTGGACACACCCCTTCTTATGGCTACACCTTC

J: TRBJ2-1
size: .
D: .
V: TRBV6-2/TRBV6-3
CDR3: CASSYRWGGARDNEQFF
DNA: TGTGCCAGCAGTTACCGCTGGGGGGGCGCGAGGGACAATGAGCAGTTCTTC

J: TRBJ2-3
size: few
D: TRBD2
V: TRBV11-2
CDR3: CASSLDSGRAQDTQYF
DNA: TGTGCCAGCAGCTTAGATAGCGGGAGGGCCCAAGATACGCAGTATTTT

J: TRBJ2-5
size: .
D: .
V: TRBV7-7
CDR3: CASSRGGLGETQYF
DNA: TGTGCTAGCAGCCGAGGGGGGCTTGGGGAGACCCAGTACTTC

J: TRBJ1-2
size: few
D: TRBD1
V: TRBV4-3
CDR3: CASSQGTGGAGFRGYTF
DNA: TGCGCCAGCAGCCAAGGGACAGGGGGCGCGGGGTTTCGAGGCTACACCTTC

J: TRBJ1-2
size: .
D: .
V: TRBV19
CDR3: CASSLLNSDTANYGYTF
DNA: TGTGCCAGTAGTCTACTCAACAGTGACACAGCTAACTATGGCTACACCTTC

J: TRBJ2-2
size: many
D: .
V: TRBV20-1
CDR3: CSAGGKNTGELFF
DNA: TGCAGTGCCGGGGGCAAGAACACCGGGGAGCTGTTTTTT

J: TRBJ1-5
size: .
D: .
V: TRBV6-2/TRBV6-3
CDR3: CASTLGQINQPQHF
DNA: TGTGCCAGCACCCTTGGACAGATTAATCAGCCCCAGCATTTT

J: TRBJ1-4
size: many
D: .
V: TRBV3-1
CDR3: CASSQVEGFEKLFF
DNA: TGTGCCAGCAGCCAAGTTGAGGGCTTTGAAAAACTGTTTTTT

J: TRBJ1-1
size: .
D: TRBD1
V: TRBV19
CDR3: CASSIDGQVYTEAFF
DNA: TGTGCCAGTAGTATAGACGGACAGGTTTACACTGAAGCTTTCTTT

J: TRBJ2-2
size: many
D: .
V: TRBV27
CDR3: CASRPAQGAGELFF
DNA: TGTGCCAGCAGACCAGCACAGGGCGCCGGGGAGCTGTTTTTT

J: TRBJ1-2
size: many
D: .
V: TRBV20-1
CDR3: CSASAPREDGYTF
DNA: TGCAGTGCTAGTGCCCCCAGGGAGGATGGCTACACCTTC

J: TRBJ2-1
size: many
D: TRBD2
V: TRBV12-3/TRBV12-4
CDR3: CASSHRDYLYNEQFF
DNA: TGTGCCAGCAGTCACCGGGACTACCTCTACAATGAGCAGTTCTTC

J: TRBJ1-1
size: many
D: .
V: TRBV9
CDR3: CASSVETGNTEAFF
DNA: TGTGCCAGCAGCGTAGAGACAGGGAACACTGAAGCTTTCTTT

J: TRBJ1-5
size: many
D: .
V: TRBV6-1
CDR3: CASSAKGDQPQHF
DNA: TGTGCCAGCAGTGCCAAGGGAGATCAGCCCCAGCATTTT

J: TRBJ2-1
size: .
D: .
V: TRBV20-1
CDR3: CSAIFRNEQFF
DNA: TGCAGTGCTATTTTTCGGAATGAGCAGTTCTTC

J: TRBJ1-2
size: .
D: .
V: TRBV6-2/TRBV6-3
CDR3: CASSVLFYGYTF
DNA: TGTGCCAGCAGCGTTCTTTTCTATGGCTACACCTTC

J: TRBJ2-1
size: few
D: TRBD2
V: TRBV28
CDR3: CASSSRLAGANNEQFF
DNA: TGTGCCAGCAGCTCGAGACTAGCGGGAGCCAACAATGAGCAGTTCTTC

J: TRBJ2-1
size: many
D: TRBD2
V: TRBV7-2
CDR3: CASSFVSTSGKYNEQFF
DNA: TGTGCCAGCAGCTTCGTTTCGACTAGCGGGAAATACAATGAGCAGTTCTTC

J: TRBJ1-1
size: many
D: TRBD1
V: TRBV5-1
CDR3: CASSLTGGTAWAFF
DNA: TGCGCCAGCAGCTTGACAGGGGGGACCGCCTGGGCTTTCTTT

J: TRBJ2-2
size: many
D: .
V: TRBV11-2
CDR3: CASSLFLQGPWTGELFF
DNA: TGTGCCAGCAGCTTATTTCTTCAGGGGCCGTGGACCGGGGAGCTGTTTTTT

J: TRBJ1-1
size: many
D: .
V: TRBV20-1
CDR3: CSARPRTMNTEAFF
DNA: TGCAGTGCTAGACCCCGGACCATGAACACTGAAGCTTTCTTT

J: TRBJ2-5
size: many
D: TRBD2
V: TRBV20-1
CDR3: CSARLAGRQETQYF
DNA: TGCAGTGCTAGACTAGCGGGCCGCCAAGAGACCCAGTACTTC

J: TRBJ1-1
size: .
D: TRBD1
V: TRBV7-6
CDR3: CASSLVTGGVNTEAFF
DNA: TGTGCCAGCAGCTTAGTTACAGGGGGAGTGAACACTGAAGCTTTCTTT

J: TRBJ1-2
size: many
D: TRBD1
V: TRBV27
CDR3: CASSTTGGLSYGYTF
DNA: TGTGCCAGCAGTACGACAGGGGGGTTGAGCTATGGCTACACCTTC

J: TRBJ2-2
size: few
D: .
V: TRBV7-9
CDR3: CASSRRRRGTGELFF
DNA: TGTGCCAGCAGCCGTAGAAGGAGGGGGACCGGGGAGCTGTTTTTT

J: TRBJ2-2
size: few
D: .
V: TRBV7-2
CDR3: CASIPPGVNTGELFF
DNA: TGTGCCAGCATCCCTCCGGGGGTGAACACCGGGGAGCTGTTTTTT

J: TRBJ2-1
size: few
D: TRBD2
V: TRBV9
CDR3: CASSPHPGLAGEQFF
DNA: TGTGCCAGCAGCCCGCACCCGGGACTAGCGGGAGAGCAGTTCTTC

J: TRBJ2-1
size: many
D: TRBD1
V: TRBV27
CDR3: CASSLRAGTGGLSSYNEQFF
DNA: TGTGCCAGCAGTTTACGCGCCGGGACAGGAGGCTTAAGCTCCTACAATGAGCAGTTCTTC

J: TRBJ1-2
size: .
D: TRBD1
V: TRBV9
CDR3: CASSVDGRTGSNGYTF
DNA: TGTGCCAGCAGCGTAGACGGCCGGACAGGGAGTAATGGCTACACCTTC

J: TRBJ2-1
size: .
D: .
V: TRBV5-6
CDR3: CASSLDTLRTNNEQFF
DNA: TGTGCCAGCAGCCTGGACACCCTGCGTACGAACAATGAGCAGTTCTTC

J: TRBJ2-1
size: many
D: .
V: TRBV13
CDR3: CASSLRGTVFGEQFF
DNA: TGTGCCAGCAGCTTAAGGGGAACCGTTTTTGGTGAGCAGTTCTTC